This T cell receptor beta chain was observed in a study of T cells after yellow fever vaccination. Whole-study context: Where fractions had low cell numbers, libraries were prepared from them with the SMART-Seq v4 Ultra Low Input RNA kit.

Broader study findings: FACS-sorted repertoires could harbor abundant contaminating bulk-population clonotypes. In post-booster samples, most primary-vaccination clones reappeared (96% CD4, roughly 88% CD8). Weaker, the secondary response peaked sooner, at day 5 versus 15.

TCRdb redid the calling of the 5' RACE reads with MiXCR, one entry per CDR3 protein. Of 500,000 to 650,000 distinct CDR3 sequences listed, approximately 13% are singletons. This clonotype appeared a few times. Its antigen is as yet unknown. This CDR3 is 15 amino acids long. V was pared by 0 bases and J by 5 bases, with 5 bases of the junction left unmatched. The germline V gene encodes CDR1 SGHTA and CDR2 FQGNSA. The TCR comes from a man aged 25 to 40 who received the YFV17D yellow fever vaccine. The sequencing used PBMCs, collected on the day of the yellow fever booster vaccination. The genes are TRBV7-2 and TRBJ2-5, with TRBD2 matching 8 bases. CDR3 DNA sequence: TGTGCCAGCAGCTTAGCAGCGGGAGAGTGGGAGACCCAGTACTTC. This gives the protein CASSLAAGEWETQYF. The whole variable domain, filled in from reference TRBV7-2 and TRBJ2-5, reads GAGVSQSPSNKVTEKGKDVELRCDPISGHTALYWYRQSLGQGLEFLIYFQGNSAPDKSGLPSDRFSAERTGGSVSTLTIQRTQQEDSAVYLCASSLAAGEWETQYFGPGTRLLVL.